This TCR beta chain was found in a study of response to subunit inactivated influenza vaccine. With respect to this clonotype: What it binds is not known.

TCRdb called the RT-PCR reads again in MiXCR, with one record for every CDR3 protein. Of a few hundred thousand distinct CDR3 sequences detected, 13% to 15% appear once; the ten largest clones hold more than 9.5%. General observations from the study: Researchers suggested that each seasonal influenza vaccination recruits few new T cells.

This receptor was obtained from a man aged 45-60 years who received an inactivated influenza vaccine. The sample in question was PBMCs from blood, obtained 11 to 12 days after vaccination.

The CDR3 DNA follows: TGTGCCATCAGAACTTCGACTAGCGGGAGCCCCTTCAATGAGCAGTTCTTC. Translating gives CAIRTSTSGSPFNEQFF. The chain combines TRBV10-3 with TRBJ2-1; 12 nucleotides agree with TRBD2. V shed 6 bases, J shed 6 bases, and the junction held 12 bases outside the gene matches. The CDR3 is 17 residues long. The germline V gene has CDR1 ENHRY and CDR2 SYGVKD.